This T cell receptor (beta chain) was sequenced in a study of blood T cells in healthy people across ages. Study-level results: Observed TCR beta diversity per million T cells went down as age went up. This fall followed a roughly linear course with age. PBMCs were not sorted, which prevented a conclusive comparison of naive versus antigen-experienced cells.

Points on this clonotype: Its antigen is undetermined.

Combining a sample-barcoded 5' primer with a J-beta primer mix, a second PCR ran for roughly 7 to 12 cycles. TCRdb ran MiXCR on the 5' RACE reads and lists one entry per CDR3 protein. The sample lists nearly 800,000 distinct CDR3 sequences, roughly 50% seen once, with roughly 25% in the top ten. Every donor provided around 9.5 milliliters of peripheral blood. Each sample had at least 6 million PBMCs isolated. The CDR3 is 15 residues long. Trimming removed 7 bases at V and 0 bases at J, with 10 bases between. Sequencing was performed on blood. The sequence derives from a man aged 35-49 years in good health. The chain employs TRBV12-3 or TRBV12-4 and TRBJ2-6, with unresolved D. The CDR3 region has the DNA TGTGCCAGCAATTGGGCAGCCTCTGGGGCCAACGTCCTGACTTTC. Encoded protein: CASNWAASGANVLTF.